The 18 T cell receptor beta chains below all came from one sample that was sequenced in a study of cytomegalovirus exposure and HLA in healthy donors. With 60 Vbeta and 13 Jbeta primers, the PCR was carried out. Assay used: immunoSEQ multiplex PCR; TCRdb lists only in-frame clones, some missing. The repertoire consists of a few hundred thousand clones, with around 89% occurring once and the leading ten covering 0.95% to 1.1%. Sequenced input: PBMCs. These receptors originate from a woman younger than 30 in good health and CMV-seronegative.

This rearrangement joins TRBV18 to TRBJ1-4; perhaps TRBD1 as D (5 bases). Germline V gives CDR1 KGHSH, CDR2 LQKENI. The CDR3 has 12 amino acids. The V end was cut by 2 bases, the J end by 8 bases, with 6 bases between. CDR3 DNA: TGTGCCAGCTCACCAGCAGGGGAAAAACTGTTTTTT. Its protein is CASSPAGEKLFF.

The chain employs TRBV30 and TRBJ2-7; a weak D match, TRBD2 (5 bases). Trimming took 5 bases from V and 3 from J, leaving 11 bases between them. The CDR3 extends over 12 amino acids. The germline gives CDR1 GTSNPN, CDR2 SVGIG (reference sequence). The CDR3 is CAWGPGSYEQYF. The DNA for the CDR3 is TGTGCCTGGGGCCCGGGGAGCTACGAGCAGTACTTC.

The rearrangement joins TRBV13 to TRBJ2-1; D is possibly TRBD2 (5 bases). Trimming took off 1 base at V and 4 bases at J, with 11 bases between the two ends. This CDR3 region has 15 residues. Per germline, CDR1 PRHDT and CDR2 FYEKMQ (reference sequence). CDR3 protein: CASSLDQRRYNEQFF. The CDR3 DNA reads TGTGCCAGCAGCTTAGATCAGCGGAGATACAATGAGCAGTTCTTC.

In DNA, the CDR3 is TGTGCCAGCAGTGAAAGGTCTGACAGGGCGGGGAATTCACCCCTCCACTTT. It is translated as CASSERSDRAGNSPLHF. This sequence joins TRBV6-1 and TRBJ1-6; 7 bases match TRBD1. The CDR3 covers 17 residues. Germline CDR1 and CDR2: MNHNS and SASEGT. J gave up 7 bases and V 2 bases, and 11 bases lay outside the gene matches.

This sequence joins TRBV18 and TRBJ1-2; D remains unclear. Germline lookup yields CDR1 KGHSH and CDR2 LQKENI. The CDR3 is 15 amino acids. Deletions cut 0 bases from V and 5 bases from J, with 13 bases between. The CDR3 DNA reads as TGTGCCAGCTCACCACCGCCGGGAATAGGGTATGGCTACACCTTC. This sequence encodes CASSPPPGIGYGYTF.

The gene calls are TRBV5-1 and TRBJ1-5; the D is unclear. Deletions cut 5 bases from V and 3 bases from J, with 9 bases between. Germline V gene lookup returns CDR1 SGHRS and CDR2 YFSETQ. This CDR3 is built from 13 residues. CDR3 amino acids: CASREEPNQPQHF. In DNA form, the CDR3 reads TGCGCCAGCAGAGAGGAACCCAATCAGCCCCAGCATTTT. The variable domain in full, with the rest retrieved from reference TRBV5-1 and TRBJ1-5, is KAGVTQTPRYLIKTRGQQVTLSCSPISGHRSVSWYQQTPGQGLQFLFEYFSETQRNKGNFPGRFSGRQFSNSRSEMNVSTLELGDSALYLCASREEPNQPQHFGDGTRLSIL.

The chain has TRBV18 and TRBJ1-2; 7 bases map to TRBD1. This CDR3 is built from 16 residues. Trimming at V came to 2 bases and at J to 1 base, leaving 7 bases not matched to a gene. Germline V gene data show CDR1 as KGHSH and CDR2 as LQKENI. CDR3 in amino acids: CASSPGTGTVNYGYTF. CDR3 nucleotides: TGTGCCAGCTCACCAGGGACCGGGACAGTTAACTATGGCTACACCTTC.

The chain carries TRBV7-3 and TRBJ2-7, with TRBD2 identical over 8 bases. In germline, CDR1 is SGHTA, CDR2 FQGTGA. The CDR3 is 15 amino acids. V dropped 5 bases and J dropped 7; count of bases not matched to a gene: 13. The CDR3 nucleotides read TGTGCCAGCAGCCCAGCAGGGCGGGAGGCACGGGAGCAGTACTTC. Protein sequence: CASSPAGREAREQYF.

The rearrangement links TRBV5-4 to TRBJ2-2; the match to TRBD2 covers 10 bases. This CDR3 has 16 amino acids. Germline CDR1 and CDR2: SGHNT and YYREEE (reference sequence). The J segment lost 2 bases and the V segment lost 2 bases, leaving 3 bases of the junction unmatched. The CDR3 protein is CASSFKREGNTGELFF. CDR3 nucleotide sequence: TGTGCCAGCAGCTTCAAGCGGGAGGGTAACACCGGGGAGCTGTTTTTT.

The chain couples TRBV6-6 to TRBJ2-1, with 7 positions matching TRBD1. From germline, CDR1 is MNHNY and CDR2 SVGAGI (reference sequence). V dropped 6 bases and J dropped 4; count of bases not matched to a gene: 3. This CDR3 is 13 amino acids long. The CDR3 sequence: CASRLDRYNEQFF. DNA for the CDR3: TGTGCCAGCAGGCTGGACAGGTACAATGAGCAGTTCTTC.

V gene TRBV6-5 combines with J gene TRBJ2-7; 9 bases are a match to TRBD1. CDR1 and CDR2 (germline): MNHEY, SVGAGI. This CDR3 comprises 13 residues. The V segment lost 7 bases and the J segment 6 bases; nucleotides outside the gene matches: 7. The CDR3 nucleotides are TGTGCCAGCAACCCTGGGACAGGGCTCGAGCAGTACTTC. It yields the protein CASNPGTGLEQYF.

The chain uses TRBV9 and TRBJ2-1, with a tentative D call TRBD2 (6 bases). CDR1 and CDR2 (germline): SGDLS, YYNGEE. The V gene lost 0 bases and the J gene lost 10 bases, with 14 bases spanning the gap. The CDR3 consists of 14 residues. As DNA, the CDR3 is TGTGCCAGCAGCGTAGCTGGTGGCGGGACCGAGCAGTTCTTC. This encodes CASSVAGGGTEQFF.

The gene calls are TRBV11-2 and TRBJ2-5; weak D call: TRBD1 (8 bases). Germline CDR1 reads SGHAT; CDR2 reads FQNNGV. V lost 7 bases and J 5 bases, leaving 20 bases between the germline ends. CDR3 length: 15 amino acids. CDR3 protein: CASTQPQQGGETQYF. The CDR3 DNA follows: TGTGCCAGCACCCAACCCCAACAGGGGGGGGAGACCCAGTACTTC.

V usage is TRBV7-9 and J usage is TRBJ2-5; 12 bases map to TRBD1. V lost 3 bases to trimming and J lost 5 bases; unmatched junction nucleotides: 4. Germline CDR1 reads SEHNR; CDR2 reads FQNEAQ (reference sequence). CDR3 length: 15 amino acids. The CDR3 region has the DNA TGTGCCAGCAGCTTGGGGACAGGGGGCGAGGAGACCCAGTACTTC. Its translation is CASSLGTGGEETQYF.

The chain combines TRBV6-6 with TRBJ2-7; TRBD1 matches at 10 bases. The CDR3 spans 12 residues. Unmatched junction bases numbered 4, after V lost 9 bases and J lost 5 bases. CDR1 and CDR2 from the germline V gene are MNHNY and SVGAGI (reference sequence). The CDR3 DNA sequence: TGTGCCAGGGGACAGGGGTTACACGAGCAGTACTTC. It codes for CARGQGLHEQYF.

V gene TRBV4-3 combines with J gene TRBJ2-1, with 16 bases fitting TRBD2. CDR3 length: 17 amino acids. Looked up from germline, CDR1 is LGHNA and CDR2 is YSLEER. V was pared by 11 bases and J by 9 bases, with 16 bases of the junction left unmatched. The DNA of the CDR3 is TGCGCCTGTGGGACTAGCGGGGGGGCCGTCACGTTTTGTGAGCAGTTCTTC. This sequence encodes CACGTSGGAVTFCEQFF.

The chain combines TRBV7-6 with TRBJ2-7, with 7 nucleotides matching TRBD2. CDR1 and CDR2 (germline): SGHVS, FNYEAQ. Germline trimming cut 8 bases from V and 4 bases from J; bases unmatched to any gene: 14. The CDR3 extends over 15 amino acids. CDR3 in DNA: TGTGCCAGCCGGCAGATCAGCGGGGCATCTTACGAGCAGTACTTC. Translation: CASRQISGASYEQYF.

The chain links TRBV19 to TRBJ1-2; D not certain. The V end was cut by 3 bases, the J end by 2 bases, with 13 bases between. The CDR3 consists of 15 residues. In germline, CDR1 is LNHDA, CDR2 SQIVND (reference sequence). CDR3 sequence (DNA): TGTGCCAGTAGTATTATCGGATTGGGCAACTATGGCTACACCTTC. Translating gives CASSIIGLGNYGYTF.